This T cell receptor beta chain was documented in a study of OX40 agonist ivuxolimab in advanced cancers. Study overall: Patients' therapy was ivuxolimab, an antibody that acts as an agonist of OX40 (CD134). With a range of 23 to 79, age averaged approximately 60 years, and around 83% were male. The study's findings and limits: Clonal expansion among partial responders at 0.1-3.0 mg/kg ranked near the lowest. The CD4+ and CD8+ T cells in the blood had expanded clonally by week 6 at 0.1 to 3.0 mg/kg.

Trimming stripped 4 bases from V and 8 bases from J, with 15 bases between. The germline CDR1 and CDR2 sequences are SGHKS and YYEKEE (reference sequence). The CDR3 spans 13 residues. As to this clone: Its antigen is still unknown.

Profiling relied on immunoSEQ multiplex PCR, and the TCRdb table lists in-frame clones only, not all of them. The sample includes about 71,000 clones, roughly 84% seen only once; the top ten take around 0.78%. This specimen consisted of CD4+ or CD8+ T cells sorted from blood, obtained in a trial of the OX40 agonist ivuxolimab. The V gene is TRBV5-5, the J gene TRBJ1-2; possibly TRBD1 for D (6 bases). The sequence came from an adult with an advanced solid tumor such as melanoma, head and neck, liver or kidney cancer. This CDR3 reads CASSEGELGGYTF. The CDR3 DNA sequence: TGTGCCAGCAGCGAGGGGGAACTGGGCGGCTACACCTTC.